Listed here is a single T cell receptor (beta chain). This record comes from a study of T cell changes during pregnancy in multiple sclerosis. The V and J ends lost 2 bases and 5 bases, in that order; junction bases with no gene match: 3. The CDR3 extends over 13 amino acids. Germline values: CDR1 GTSNPN, CDR2 SVGIG (reference sequence). TCRdb's copy holds only in-frame clones and misses some; the assay was immunoSEQ multiplex PCR. The data show around 15,000 clones, with approximately 95% seen just once and 2.5% to 3% held by the top ten. The J gene is TRBJ1-5, the V gene TRBV30; 7 nucleotides agree with TRBD1. Sequenced material: peripheral blood, taken in the second trimester of pregnancy. The clonotype comes from a female donor in good health, enrolled as a control in a pregnancy study. CDR3 in DNA: TGTGCCTGGAGTTATACAGGGGATCAGCCCCAGCATTTT. This gives the protein CAWSYTGDQPQHF.